These 19 T cell receptor beta chains were all obtained from the same sample, sequenced in a study of patients and donors after allogeneic stem cell transplantation. TCRdb re-called the RT-PCR reads with MiXCR, one entry per CDR3 protein. This table holds almost 90,000 distinct CDR3 sequences, roughly 5.2% found once. The sequenced sample consisted of blood, either unsorted or a sorted T cell fraction (not recorded which). These receptors were taken from a human donor who was either an allogeneic HSCT recipient or a stem cell or donor lymphocyte infusion donor (not recorded which). It is not recorded whose cells these are; they may come from a transplant donor.

This clonotype was seen at least ten times. The chain couples TRBV12-3 or TRBV12-4 to TRBJ2-5; 14 bases agree with TRBD2. The CDR3 consists of 18 residues. J was trimmed by 4 bases and V by 5 bases; bases with no gene match: 12. The CDR3 DNA follows: TGTGCCAGCAGTCCTCACGGCAGGGGACTAGCGGGAGTAGAGACCCAGTACTTC. Residues: CASSPHGRGLAGVETQYF.

This clonotype was seen at least ten times. The chain's CDR3 is CASSSPSRGGSNQPQHF. In nucleotides, the CDR3 is TGTGCCAGCAGTTCTCCCTCAAGGGGGGGGAGCAATCAGCCCCAGCATTTT. This chain joins TRBV27 and TRBJ1-5; D is perhaps TRBD1 (6 bases). The CDR3 has 17 amino acids. Deletions cut 4 bases from V and 1 base from J, with 17 bases between. Germline loops: CDR1 MNHEY, CDR2 SMNVEV (reference sequence).

Ten or more counts support this clonotype. The chain carries TRBV20-1 and TRBJ1-1, with 9 bases aligning to TRBD1. Trimming took 4 bases from V and 7 from J; bases not matched to a gene: 4. Germline V lookup: CDR1 DFQATT, CDR2 SNEGSKA (reference sequence). This CDR3 comprises 12 residues. CDR3: CSATDRGYEAFF. The CDR3 nucleotides are TGCAGTGCTACGGACAGGGGCTATGAAGCTTTCTTT.

This clonotype was observed many times. The V call is TRBV28, the J call TRBJ1-1, with TRBD1 as a possible D gene (5 bases). Trimming took 5 bases from V and 5 from J, leaving 12 bases between them. Per germline, CDR1 MDHEN and CDR2 SYDVKM. The CDR3 has 13 residues. CDR3 protein: CASSRGLRTEAFF. In DNA form, the CDR3 reads TGTGCCAGCAGTAGGGGATTGAGGACTGAAGCTTTCTTT.

This clonotype showed up many times. The chain recombines TRBV2 with TRBJ1-6, with a tentative D call TRBD1 (5 bases). V shed 7 bases and J shed 8 bases, with 18 bases lying between them. The CDR3 extends over 15 amino acids. Germline loops: CDR1 SNHLY, CDR2 FYNNEI. The CDR3 sequence: CASTELGPQYSPLHF. In nucleotides, the CDR3 is TGTGCCAGCACCGAATTGGGACCTCAATATTCACCCCTCCACTTT.

This clonotype came up many times. J is TRBJ1-1 and V is TRBV2; D gene ambiguous. Germline-derived CDR1 and CDR2 are SNHLY and FYNNEI. The germline V and J ends were trimmed by 4 bases and 6 bases, with 9 bases remaining between them. The CDR3 runs 12 residues. The CDR3 nucleotides are TGTGCCAGCAGTGCTTCGGGTCCTGAAGCTTTCTTT. This encodes CASSASGPEAFF.

This clonotype was detected many times. This rearrangement joins TRBV7-9 to TRBJ2-7; 10 nucleotides agree with TRBD1. V lost 4 bases, J lost 4 bases, and 1 base stayed unmatched. The CDR3 runs 13 residues. Germline V gene lookup returns CDR1 SEHNR and CDR2 FQNEAQ (reference sequence). CDR3 amino acids: CASSSDRGYEQYF. The CDR3 nucleotides read TGTGCCAGCAGCTCGGACAGGGGGTACGAGCAGTACTTC.

This clonotype has at least ten counts. The chain uses TRBV7-9 and TRBJ1-2; 10 nucleotides line up with TRBD1. The CDR3 extends over 13 amino acids. Germline CDR1 is SEHNR and CDR2 is FQNEAQ (reference sequence). V lost 7 bases, J lost 7 bases, and 6 bases stayed unmatched. CDR3 sequence (DNA): TGTGCCAGCAACTACGGACAGGGGGGTGGCTACACCTTC. Its translation is CASNYGQGGGYTF. The whole variable domain, filled in from reference TRBV7-9 and TRBJ1-2, reads DTGVSQNPRHKITKRGQNVTFRCDPISEHNRLYWYRQTLGQGPEFLTYFQNEAQLEKSRLLSDRFSAERPKGSFSTLEIQRTEQGDSAMYLCASNYGQGGGYTFGSGTRLTVV.

This clonotype was picked up many times. The rearrangement links TRBV4-2 to TRBJ2-7; D may be TRBD2 (5 bases). The CDR3 has 14 residues. The germline CDR1 and CDR2 sequences are LGHNA and YNFKEQ. V was cut by 1 base and J by 0 bases, with 7 bases left in between. The CDR3 loop reads CASSQVGSSYEQYF. In nucleotides, the CDR3 is TGTGCCAGCAGCCAAGTGGGGAGCTCCTACGAGCAGTACTTC.

This clonotype has at least ten counts. The V and J genes are TRBV29-1 and TRBJ1-4, with D possibly being TRBD1 (6 bases). CDR3 length equals 15 residues. V was pared by 4 bases and J by 6 bases, with 18 bases between. Germline CDR1 is SQVTM and CDR2 is ANQGSEA. The CDR3 loop is CSVALGGNWDEKLFF. The CDR3 region has the DNA TGCAGCGTTGCGTTGGGGGGCAACTGGGATGAAAAACTGTTTTTT.

This clonotype appeared a few times. The V gene is TRBV5-1, the J gene TRBJ2-5, with 9 bases fitting TRBD2. V lost 4 bases and J lost 5; bases outside the gene matches: 12. Germline V lookup: CDR1 SGHRS, CDR2 YFSETQ. The CDR3 runs to 16 residues. The CDR3 reads CASSPFPAGGGETQYF. Here the CDR3 DNA reads TGCGCCAGCAGCCCCTTCCCAGCGGGAGGAGGGGAGACCCAGTACTTC.

There are many counts of this clonotype. The genes are TRBV29-1 and TRBJ2-2; D is unresolved. This CDR3 contains 13 residues. Trimming removed 5 bases from V and 6 bases from J, with 13 bases in between. Germline V gives CDR1 SQVTM, CDR2 ANQGSEA. The CDR3 loop reads CSVSQAVAGELFF. The CDR3 nucleotides read TGCAGCGTTAGCCAGGCGGTCGCCGGGGAGCTGTTTTTT.

This clonotype was detected ten times or more. The chain uses TRBV10-3 and TRBJ1-2, with 10 bases fitting TRBD1. With V trimmed by 8 bases and J by 4 bases, 7 bases remained unmatched. Per the germline V gene, CDR1 is ENHRY and CDR2 is SYGVKD. CDR3 length equals 14 residues. In nucleotides, the CDR3 is TGTGCCATCGTCCCGGGACAGGGGATCTATGGCTACACCTTC. Protein: CAIVPGQGIYGYTF.

V gene TRBV6-2 or TRBV6-3 combines with J gene TRBJ2-2; D may match TRBD1 or TRBD2 (5 bases each). Per the germline V gene, CDR1 is MNHEY and CDR2 is SVGEGT. Trimming shortened V by 0 bases and J by 2 bases, and 16 bases separated the two germline ends. This CDR3 has 18 amino acids. The CDR3 protein is CASSYSLGTSSNTGELFF. The CDR3 DNA reads TGTGCCAGCAGTTACTCACTCGGGACCAGTAGTAACACCGGGGAGCTGTTTTTT.

This clonotype was seen many times. This rearrangement joins TRBV27 to TRBJ2-7, with 11 bases fitting TRBD1. Germline CDR1 MNHEY, CDR2 SMNVEV (reference sequence). The CDR3 covers 15 residues. The J segment lost 5 bases and the V segment lost 5 bases, leaving 8 bases of the junction unmatched. The DNA for the CDR3 is TGTGCCAGCAGTCGAAAACCGGGACAGGGGGACGAGCAGTACTTC. The encoded protein is CASSRKPGQGDEQYF.

This clonotype was observed at least ten times. The rearrangement joins TRBV27 to TRBJ1-2; TRBD1 matches at 8 bases. Trimming took 6 bases from V and 6 from J; bases not matched to a gene: 9. CDR3 length equals 14 residues. Germline loops: CDR1 MNHEY, CDR2 SMNVEV (reference sequence). CDR3 amino acids: CASRPRTGHNGYTF. Written as DNA, the CDR3 is TGTGCCAGCAGACCCAGGACAGGGCACAATGGCTACACCTTC.

This clonotype was seen ten or more times. V is TRBV7-9 and J is TRBJ1-2; no firm D call. The ends were cut back, 5 bases at V and 8 bases at J, with 12 bases in the middle. The CDR3 runs 12 residues. Germline values: CDR1 SEHNR, CDR2 FQNEAQ (reference sequence). The CDR3 bases are TGTGCCAGCAGCCTGGAGGATCGCGGCTACACCTTC. Protein product: CASSLEDRGYTF. The full variable domain, rest sourced from reference TRBV7-9 and TRBJ1-2, is DTGVSQNPRHKITKRGQNVTFRCDPISEHNRLYWYRQTLGQGPEFLTYFQNEAQLEKSRLLSDRFSAERPKGSFSTLEIQRTEQGDSAMYLCASSLEDRGYTFGSGTRLTVV.

The table lists this clonotype with many counts. The chain uses TRBV7-9 and TRBJ2-1; 11 nucleotides align to TRBD2. With V trimmed by 5 bases and J by 0 bases, 3 bases remained unmatched. This CDR3 is 16 amino acids long. CDR1 is SEHNR and CDR2 is FQNEAQ in the germline V gene (reference sequence). The CDR3, as DNA: TGTGCCAGCAGCGATACTAGCGGGAGCTCCTACAATGAGCAGTTCTTC. It is translated as CASSDTSGSSYNEQFF. The full variable domain, with the rest looked up from reference TRBV7-9 and TRBJ2-1, is DTGVSQNPRHKITKRGQNVTFRCDPISEHNRLYWYRQTLGQGPEFLTYFQNEAQLEKSRLLSDRFSAERPKGSFSTLEIQRTEQGDSAMYLCASSDTSGSSYNEQFFGPGTRLTVL.

This chain joins TRBV12-3 or TRBV12-4 and TRBJ2-5, with a possible D match to TRBD2 (7 bases). Trimming cost V 7 bases and J 1 base, with 16 bases left between them. This CDR3 is 15 amino acids long. The CDR3 sequence: CASTPTRGPQETQYF. The CDR3 bases are TGTGCCAGCACCCCAACGCGGGGGCCCCAAGAGACCCAGTACTTC.